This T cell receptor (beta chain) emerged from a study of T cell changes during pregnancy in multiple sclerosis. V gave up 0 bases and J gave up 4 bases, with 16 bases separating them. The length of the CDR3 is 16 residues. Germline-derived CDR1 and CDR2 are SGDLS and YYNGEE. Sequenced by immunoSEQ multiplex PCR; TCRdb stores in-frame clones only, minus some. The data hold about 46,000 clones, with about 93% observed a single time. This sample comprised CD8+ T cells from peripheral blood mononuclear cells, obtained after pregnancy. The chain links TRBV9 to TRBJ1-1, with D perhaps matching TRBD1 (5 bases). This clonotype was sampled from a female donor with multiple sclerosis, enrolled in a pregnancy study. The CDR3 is CASSVEGSGYGTEAFF. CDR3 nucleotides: TGTGCCAGCAGCGTAGAGGGGTCGGGTTACGGCACTGAAGCTTTCTTT.